This TCR beta chain was retrieved from a study of T-cell memory formation after mild COVID-19. This clonotype was recorded many times. What it recognizes is unknown. Study results and caveats: There were some responding clones in pre-infection memory, which suggested that cross-reactive memory had joined. Of the contracting clones, CD4+ ones lay mainly in CM and EM, and CD8+ ones in EMRA.

After 5'RACE with constant-segment primers, TCR alpha and TCR beta cDNA libraries carrying sample barcodes and UMIs were obtained. From the 5' RACE reads, TCRdb called clonotypes with MiXCR, one entry per CDR3 protein. Among some 150,000 distinct CDR3 sequences listed, 6% to 7% were seen once. This CDR3 spans 14 amino acids. Per the germline V gene, CDR1 is SGHVS and CDR2 is FNYEAQ. J was trimmed by 4 bases and V by 1 base; bases with no gene match: 3. The rearrangement uses TRBV7-6 and TRBJ2-5; TRBD1 matches 7 bases. Sequencing input: PBMCs or a T cell subset sorted from them (not recorded which). The source of this sequence is an adult woman who had mild COVID-19 (a few samples of this study predate the infection). Cell type and time point are not known. CDR3 in amino acids: CASSLVAGGETQYF. The DNA for the CDR3 is TGTGCCAGCAGCTTAGTTGCAGGGGGAGAGACCCAGTACTTC.